This TCR beta chain is drawn from a study of beta chain features in type 1 diabetes. About the research overall: Patients and healthy donors were similar in age, gender and cell yields.

The sequenced template was cDNA made from the entire isolated RNA. Profiling relied on immunoSEQ multiplex PCR, and the TCRdb table lists in-frame clones only, not all of them. This sample has about 320,000 clones, with around 15% found just once. A sort by CD45RO/CCR7/CD25/CD127/CD95/CD27 yielded CD4+ naive, central memory, regulatory and stem cell-like memory cells. The TCR originated in a man aged 25 to 40 in good health. The sample consisted of central memory CD4+ T cells from blood.

The CDR3 nucleotides read TGTGCCAGCAGCCCAAGGGTACCCCCCTACGAGCAGTACTTC. Amino acids: CASSPRVPPYEQYF. The chain is built from TRBV7-2 and TRBJ2-7, with D unclear. The CDR3 length is 14 residues. The V and J ends lost 5 bases and 2 bases respectively, with 13 bases between them. Germline V gene sequence: CDR1 SGHTA, CDR2 FQGNSA.